The next 31 T cell receptor beta chains were all read from a single sample in a study of CD8 T cells in Susac syndrome. The RNA, about 0.45 to 1 ug, was put through reverse transcription using random hexamers. TCRdb reanalysed the immunoSEQ multiplex PCR reads using MiXCR and keeps one entry per CDR3 protein. The profile shows around 170,000 distinct CDR3 sequences, approximately 95% of them singletons. Material for sequencing was CD8+ T cells from PBMCs. These receptors came from a human donor with Susac syndrome.

This clonotype appeared once. V usage is TRBV3-1 and J usage is TRBJ1-2; D is unclear. CDR3 length: 17 amino acids. The germline CDR1 and CDR2 sequences are LGHDT and YNNKEL (reference sequence). V was cut by 5 bases and J by 6 bases, with 25 bases left in between. The CDR3 DNA is TGTGCCAGCAGCACGAACCATTTGACGGGTAGAGGAAATGGCTACACCTTC. Its translation is CASSTNHLTGRGNGYTF. Full variable domain (rest looked up from reference TRBV3-1 and TRBJ1-2): DTAVSQTPKYLVTQMGNDKSIKCEQNLGHDTMYWYKQDSKKFLKIMFSYNNKELIINETVPNRFSPKSPDKAHLNLHINSLELGDSAVYFCASSTNHLTGRGNGYTFGSGTRLTVV.

This clonotype was seen once. The rearrangement links TRBV27 to TRBJ1-2; 8 bases line up with TRBD1. J gave up 4 bases and V 0 bases, and 7 bases lay outside the gene matches. The CDR3 has 16 residues. Germline V gene sequence: CDR1 MNHEY, CDR2 SMNVEV (reference sequence). The CDR3 nucleotides read TGTGCCAGCAGTTTATCTGGACAGGGATCCCTCTATGGCTACACCTTC. Translating gives CASSLSGQGSLYGYTF.

J is TRBJ1-5 and V is TRBV2, with unresolved D. CDR1 SNHLY and CDR2 FYNNEI come from the germline V gene. The V end was cut by 4 bases, the J end by 2 bases, with 15 bases between. The CDR3 is 16 amino acids. Here the CDR3 reads CASSVMVLGGNQPQHF. The CDR3 bases are TGTGCCAGCAGTGTAATGGTTTTGGGAGGCAATCAGCCCCAGCATTTT.

The chain is built from TRBV27 and TRBJ2-2; D gene ambiguous. This CDR3 has 12 amino acids. Trimming pared 5 bases from V and 6 bases from J, leaving 7 bases between. Per germline, CDR1 MNHEY and CDR2 SMNVEV (reference sequence). CDR3 residues: CASSPSPGELFF. In DNA, the CDR3 is TGTGCCAGCAGTCCCTCCCCCGGGGAGCTGTTTTTT.

The chain employs TRBV2 and TRBJ2-1; unclear D gene. Trimming took off 6 bases at V and 7 bases at J, with 16 bases between the two ends. From germline, CDR1 is SNHLY and CDR2 FYNNEI. The CDR3 is 14 amino acids. The CDR3 loop is CASRSMEMGNEQFF. In nucleotides, the CDR3 is TGTGCCAGCAGATCTATGGAAATGGGTAATGAGCAGTTCTTC.

The CDR3, as DNA: TGTGCCAGCAGCGTAGGCCCCAGTCCCAGCTCTGGGGCCAACGTCCTGACTTTC. Its protein product is CASSVGPSPSSGANVLTF. The rearrangement links TRBV9 to TRBJ2-6; no clear D gene. Germline assignment: CDR1 SGDLS and CDR2 YYNGEE. This CDR3 comprises 18 residues. Trimming pared 0 bases from V and 0 bases from J, leaving 13 bases between.

This rearrangement joins TRBV7-3 to TRBJ2-7, with a tentative D call TRBD2 (6 bases). Germline assignment: CDR1 SGHTA and CDR2 FQGTGA. The CDR3 has 14 amino acids. V was clipped by 5 bases and J by 7 bases, with 18 bases between them. CDR3 in amino acids: CASSPRDSLEEQYF. CDR3 sequence (DNA): TGTGCCAGCAGCCCACGGGACTCCTTGGAGGAGCAGTACTTC.

This clonotype was seen a single time. The genes are TRBV9 and TRBJ2-1, with a weak D call TRBD2 (7 bases). This CDR3 has 20 residues. Trimming took 4 bases from V and 1 from J, leaving 27 bases between them. Looked up from germline, CDR1 is SGDLS and CDR2 is YYNGEE. The CDR3 protein is CASSSPLLAGAASSYNEQFF. The DNA of the CDR3 is TGTGCCAGCAGCTCACCCCTACTCGCGGGGGCCGCAAGTTCCTACAATGAGCAGTTCTTC.

The chain joins TRBV14 to TRBJ1-2, with D unclear. V gave up 4 bases and J gave up 6 bases, with 15 bases separating them. Germline CDR1 reads SGHDN; CDR2 reads FVKESK. CDR3 length equals 14 residues. DNA for the CDR3: TGTGCCAGCAGCCTCATGGGTCGGGGAGATGGCTACACCTTC. Translation gives CASSLMGRGDGYTF. The complete variable domain, with remaining parts taken from reference TRBV14 and TRBJ1-2, reads EAGVTQFPSHSVIEKGQTVTLRCDPISGHDNLYWYRRVMGKEIKFLLHFVKESKQDESGMPNNRFLAERTGGTYSTLKVQPAELEDSGVYFCASSLMGRGDGYTFGSGTRLTVV.

The chain has TRBV19 and TRBJ2-7; 14 bases match TRBD2. The CDR3 is made up of 16 amino acids. Germline V gene data show CDR1 as LNHDA and CDR2 as SQIVND (reference sequence). V shed 5 bases and J 9 bases; nucleotides not matched to a gene: 12. The CDR3 sequence is CASSAGTSGGLRWQYF. The CDR3 DNA reads TGTGCCAGTAGTGCCGGGACTAGCGGGGGCCTACGATGGCAGTACTTC.

The genes are TRBV6-1 and TRBJ2-1; 9 bases match TRBD1. Losses at the gene ends were 3 bases for V and 7 bases for J; bases not matched to a gene: 7. The CDR3 consists of 15 residues. Germline CDR1 reads MNHNS; CDR2 reads SASEGT. CDR3 residues: CASSDGQGTRNEQFF. CDR3 nucleotides: TGTGCCAGCAGTGACGGACAGGGGACACGGAATGAGCAGTTCTTC.

The chain links TRBV7-9 to TRBJ2-1; unclear D gene. Per germline, CDR1 SEHNR and CDR2 FQNEAQ (reference sequence). V was shortened by 5 bases and J by 8 bases, with 13 bases between the two germline ends. The CDR3 runs 13 residues. The CDR3 is CASSPVLVDEQFF. The CDR3 DNA follows: TGTGCCAGCAGCCCGGTGTTGGTGGATGAGCAGTTCTTC. The full variable domain, completed using reference TRBV7-9 and TRBJ2-1, is DTGVSQNPRHKITKRGQNVTFRCDPISEHNRLYWYRQTLGQGPEFLTYFQNEAQLEKSRLLSDRFSAERPKGSFSTLEIQRTEQGDSAMYLCASSPVLVDEQFFGPGTRLTVL.

The chain links TRBV20-1 to TRBJ2-5; D could derive from TRBD1 or TRBD2 (6 bases each). V gave up 3 bases and J gave up 5 bases, with 13 bases separating them. CDR1 DFQATT and CDR2 SNEGSKA come from the germline V gene (reference sequence). The CDR3 consists of 13 residues. The CDR3 DNA reads as TGCAGTGCTAGTGGGGGGCCTCGGGAGACCCAGTACTTC. Encoded protein: CSASGGPRETQYF.

The genes are TRBV6-5 and TRBJ1-1; the D gene is possibly TRBD1 (5 bases). CDR1 is MNHEY and CDR2 is SVGAGI in the germline V gene. This CDR3 is 14 amino acids long. V lost 10 bases and J lost 4, with 19 bases in between. CDR3 nucleotides: TGTGCCACCTGCGAGGGACGGCCCTTCACTGAAGCTTTCTTT. Protein product: CATCEGRPFTEAFF.

The chain employs TRBV27 and TRBJ2-6; D is perhaps TRBD1 or TRBD2 (5 bases each). Trimming removed 5 bases from V and 0 bases from J, with 11 bases in between. CDR1 and CDR2 from the germline V gene are MNHEY and SMNVEV (reference sequence). CDR3 length: 16 amino acids. The CDR3, as DNA: TGTGCCAGCAGTAAGGGACGTAGCTCTGGGGCCAACGTCCTGACTTTC. Its protein is CASSKGRSSGANVLTF.

Only one count was recorded for this clonotype. This rearrangement joins TRBV7-9 to TRBJ2-7; unclear D gene. Deletions cut 0 bases from V and 4 bases from J, with 7 bases between. Germline V gene sequence: CDR1 SEHNR, CDR2 FQNEAQ (reference sequence). The CDR3 extends over 13 amino acids. The CDR3, as DNA: TGTGCCAGCAGCTTAGCTGTCGGGTACGAGCAGTACTTC. Protein: CASSLAVGYEQYF.

This chain links TRBV27 with TRBJ1-1; D is unresolved. The germline V and J ends were trimmed by 3 bases and 5 bases, with 10 bases remaining between them. Germline CDR1 MNHEY, CDR2 SMNVEV (reference sequence). This CDR3 comprises 13 residues. The CDR3 DNA follows: TGTGCCAGCAGTTTTTCTGCCGCGACTGAAGCTTTCTTT. Translating gives CASSFSAATEAFF.

The chain uses TRBV20-1 and TRBJ2-7; D uncertain. This CDR3 spans 11 amino acids. Germline V gene sequence: CDR1 DFQATT, CDR2 SNEGSKA (reference sequence). Between the trimmed V and J ends, which lost 3 bases and 0 bases, there was a span of 3 bases. CDR3: CSASFSYEQYF. CDR3 sequence (DNA): TGCAGTGCTAGCTTCTCCTACGAGCAGTACTTC.

The chain has TRBV4-1 and TRBJ2-1; 10 positions match TRBD2. The CDR3 is 15 residues long. After removal of 6 bases from V and 5 bases from J, the junction contained 7 bases not matched to a gene. Germline CDR1 and CDR2: MGHRA and YSYEKL. The CDR3 nucleotides are TGCGCCAGCAGGCTTCTAGCGGGAGCTAACAATGAGCAGTTCTTC. It translates to CASRLLAGANNEQFF.

This sequence joins TRBV13 and TRBJ2-7; TRBD2 agrees at 10 bases. J lost 7 bases, V lost 3 bases, and 9 bases had no gene match. Germline V gene lookup returns CDR1 PRHDT and CDR2 FYEKMQ (reference sequence). The CDR3 runs to 15 residues. CDR3 in amino acids: CASSLIDSGRGEQYF. CDR3 coding DNA: TGTGCCAGCAGCTTGATAGACAGCGGGAGGGGTGAGCAGTACTTC.

The chain joins TRBV30 to TRBJ1-1, with a tentative D call TRBD1 (6 bases). CDR1 is GTSNPN, CDR2 SVGIG, per germline (reference sequence). V dropped 2 bases and J dropped 6 bases, with 13 bases sitting between them. This CDR3 has 13 amino acids. CDR3 coding DNA: TGTGCCTGGAGTATGGGGGCAGGCGCTGAAGCTTTCTTT. As protein: CAWSMGAGAEAFF.

The genes are TRBV7-8 and TRBJ1-5, with D possibly matching TRBD1 (5 bases). Germline values: CDR1 SGHVS, CDR2 FQNEAQ. The length of the CDR3 is 16 residues. Deletions cut 5 bases from V and 3 bases from J, with 17 bases between. DNA for the CDR3: TGTGCCAGCAGCATGCTCGGAATGGGGCCCAATCAGCCCCAGCATTTT. Residues: CASSMLGMGPNQPQHF.

V usage is TRBV7-9 and J usage is TRBJ1-1, with D uncertain. V lost 6 bases and J lost 6, with 14 bases in between. The CDR3 has 13 residues. The germline V gene encodes CDR1 SEHNR and CDR2 FQNEAQ (reference sequence). The CDR3 sequence is CASRSKGHSEAFF. As DNA, the CDR3 is TGTGCCAGCAGATCAAAAGGGCACTCTGAAGCTTTCTTT. The full variable domain, completed using reference TRBV7-9 and TRBJ1-1, is DTGVSQNPRHKITKRGQNVTFRCDPISEHNRLYWYRQTLGQGPEFLTYFQNEAQLEKSRLLSDRFSAERPKGSFSTLEIQRTEQGDSAMYLCASRSKGHSEAFFGQGTRLTVV.

The chain combines TRBV6-1 with TRBJ1-2; tentative D call: TRBD1 (5 bases). The ends were cut back, 5 bases at V and 4 bases at J, with 8 bases in the middle. Per germline, CDR1 MNHNS and CDR2 SASEGT. The CDR3 totals 12 residues. The CDR3 sequence: CASSWTSYGYTF. CDR3 bases: TGTGCCAGCAGTTGGACATCCTATGGCTACACCTTC.

This sequence joins TRBV9 and TRBJ2-7, with no clear D. The CDR3 sequence is 14 residues long. Germline V gene lookup returns CDR1 SGDLS and CDR2 YYNGEE. Between the trimmed V and J ends, which lost 4 bases and 4 bases, there was a span of 15 bases. CDR3 nucleotide sequence: TGTGCCAGCAGCCCCGGCTCCTTGAGGTACGAGCAGTACTTC. Translated, it gives CASSPGSLRYEQYF.

This chain joins TRBV27 and TRBJ2-3, with D possibly TRBD1 on 6 matching bases. Per germline, CDR1 MNHEY and CDR2 SMNVEV (reference sequence). The CDR3 covers 15 residues. V was shortened by 3 bases and J by 5 bases, with 15 bases between the two germline ends. The CDR3 sequence: CASSFPPGAGDTQYF. Here the CDR3 DNA reads TGTGCCAGCAGTTTTCCCCCAGGGGCGGGAGATACGCAGTATTTT.

The rearrangement joins TRBV19 to TRBJ2-7, with 7 bases fitting TRBD1. V lost 9 bases and J lost 0; bases outside the gene matches: 5. Germline V gives CDR1 LNHDA, CDR2 SQIVND (reference sequence). CDR3 length: 13 amino acids. CDR3: CASGQVGSYEQYF. The CDR3 DNA reads TGTGCCAGCGGACAGGTTGGCTCCTACGAGCAGTACTTC.

This chain connects TRBV20-1 to TRBJ2-1; D is possibly TRBD2 (5 bases). Trimming cost V 2 bases and J 3 bases, with 14 bases left between them. This CDR3 is built from 15 residues. CDR1 is DFQATT, CDR2 SNEGSKA, per germline (reference sequence). CDR3 coding DNA: TGCAGTGCTAGATCTACTAGTAGAAACTACAATGAGCAGTTCTTC. Translating gives CSARSTSRNYNEQFF.

The chain combines TRBV6-5 with TRBJ2-7, with a weak D call TRBD1 (6 bases). Trimming shortened V by 10 bases and J by 2 bases, and 12 bases separated the two germline ends. CDR3 length equals 12 residues. Germline V gene data show CDR1 as MNHEY and CDR2 as SVGAGI. The CDR3 nucleotides are TGTGCCACCCAGGGGATTCCCTACGAGCAGTACTTC. The encoded protein is CATQGIPYEQYF.

This chain joins TRBV7-3 and TRBJ2-7, with 7 bases identical to TRBD1. The CDR3 is 14 residues long. Per germline, CDR1 SGHTA and CDR2 FQGTGA. Trimming removed 5 bases from V and 5 bases from J; junction bases left unmatched: 9. This chain's CDR3 is CASSLYHRGHEQYF. Written as DNA, the CDR3 is TGTGCCAGCAGCCTCTATCACAGGGGCCACGAGCAGTACTTC.

The V call is TRBV9, the J call TRBJ2-5; 8 positions agree with TRBD2. The CDR3 is made up of 15 amino acids. V shed 3 bases and J 5 bases; nucleotides not matched to a gene: 9. CDR1 and CDR2 (germline): SGDLS, YYNGEE. The CDR3 sequence is CASSAAGTGGETQYF. Here the CDR3 DNA reads TGTGCCAGCAGCGCCGCCGGGACGGGAGGGGAGACCCAGTACTTC.